Listed here are 16 T cell receptor beta chains from one sample, sequenced in a study of breast tumors, draining lymph nodes, adjacent tissues. Breast cancer patients provided tissue from their axillary draining lymph nodes. Each CDR3 protein is one row after TCRdb ran MiXCR on the multiplex PCR reads. The sample carries approximately 210,000 distinct CDR3 sequences, about 30% recorded once. The sequencing input was axillary lymph node tissue. Every receptor here comes from a female donor with breast cancer. Some clones in this sample may be carry-over from other donors' samples.

In its sample, this clonotype was seen many times. This sequence joins TRBV20-1 and TRBJ2-7; D not certain. The V end lost 6 bases, the J end lost 0 bases, and 9 bases lay between the germline ends. Per the germline V gene, CDR1 is DFQATT and CDR2 is SNEGSKA (reference sequence). The CDR3 extends over 12 amino acids. This CDR3 reads CSALRSSYEQYF. CDR3 bases: TGCAGTGCCCTGCGGTCCTCCTACGAGCAGTACTTC.

At least ten counts were recorded for this clonotype. CDR3 residues: CASSIGDGTGAKNIQYF. The DNA of the CDR3 is TGTGCCAGTAGTATCGGGGACGGTACAGGGGCCAAAAACATTCAGTACTTC. This chain links TRBV19 with TRBJ2-4; tentatively, D is TRBD1 (6 bases). CDR1 and CDR2 (germline): LNHDA, SQIVND (reference sequence). The CDR3 runs to 17 residues. Trimming removed 3 bases from V and 1 base from J, with 16 bases in between. Looking up the rest from reference TRBV19 and TRBJ2-4 gives the full variable domain: DGGITQSPKYLFRKEGQNVTLSCEQNLNHDAMYWYRQDPGQGLRLIYYSQIVNDFQKGDIAEGYSVSREKKESFPLTVTSAQKNPTAFYLCASSIGDGTGAKNIQYFGAGTRLSVL.

This clonotype was seen more than once but under ten times. The chain couples TRBV9 to TRBJ1-1; D remains unclear. With 3 bases removed from V and 7 bases from J, the gap between germline ends came to 10 bases. The CDR3 loop spans 12 amino acids. Germline CDR1 and CDR2: SGDLS and YYNGEE. In DNA, the CDR3 is TGTGCCAGCAGCGCTCCCAGCAGTGAAGCTTTCTTT. Translated: CASSAPSSEAFF.

This clonotype was recorded many times. The chain has TRBV6-1 and TRBJ1-5, with 9 bases aligning to TRBD1. The CDR3 length is 15 residues. The junction had 8 bases not matched to a gene; V was cut back by 7 bases and J by 4 bases. Per the germline V gene, CDR1 is MNHNS and CDR2 is SASEGT. The CDR3 protein is CASIQGALRNQPQHF. CDR3 coding DNA: TGTGCCAGCATACAGGGGGCACTAAGGAATCAGCCCCAGCATTTT.

This chain links TRBV19 with TRBJ2-3; a possible D gene is TRBD1 (5 bases). V was cut by 7 bases and J by 0 bases, with 11 bases left in between. The germline gives CDR1 LNHDA, CDR2 SQIVND (reference sequence). CDR3 length equals 14 residues. As DNA, the CDR3 is TGTGCCAGTACCCTAGGGGCTAGCACAGATACGCAGTATTTT. Amino acids: CASTLGASTDTQYF.

This clonotype has a count of ten or more. For the CDR3, the DNA is TGTGCCAGCAGTCCCTTATACAGACTCAATGAGCAGTTCTTC. Its translation is CASSPLYRLNEQFF. This chain links TRBV12-3 or TRBV12-4 with TRBJ2-1; the D is unclear. This CDR3 is built from 14 residues. Trimming removed 5 bases from V and 6 bases from J, with 14 bases in between.

The chain is built from TRBV11-2 and TRBJ2-7, with TRBD2 matching over 13 bases. CDR1 and CDR2 (germline): SGHAT, FQNNGV. The V and J ends lost 5 bases and 3 bases, in that order; junction bases with no gene match: 10. This CDR3 has 17 amino acids. The CDR3 DNA reads TGTGCCAGCAGCCCGAAACCGGGACTAGCGGGATACTACGAGCAGTACTTC. It codes for CASSPKPGLAGYYEQYF.

This clonotype was picked up a small number of times. A read error is possible here, since a much larger clone lies one base away. The chain couples TRBV6-6 to TRBJ2-7, with TRBD2 matching over 9 bases. The V gene end was trimmed by 5 bases and the J gene end by 5 bases; junction bases not matched to a gene: 7. The CDR3 is 14 residues long. Germline CDR1 MNHNY, CDR2 SVGAGI (reference sequence). In DNA, the CDR3 is TGTGCCAGCAGTCACCAAAGCGGGGGGAACGAGCAGTACTTC. Residues: CASSHQSGGNEQYF.

The V and J genes are TRBV20-1 and TRBJ2-1, with TRBD2 as a possible D gene (6 bases). The length of the CDR3 is 14 residues. Germline loops: CDR1 DFQATT, CDR2 SNEGSKA (reference sequence). Trimming shortened V by 3 bases and J by 9 bases, and 18 bases separated the two germline ends. This chain's CDR3 is CSASKASVFTEQFF. The CDR3 DNA is TGCAGTGCTAGTAAGGCTAGCGTCTTCACTGAGCAGTTCTTC.

This clonotype appeared many times. Written as DNA, the CDR3 is TGCGCCAGCAGGTTGATAGGGGTTTCGAATTCACCCCTCCACTTT. Translated: CASRLIGVSNSPLHF. The rearrangement links TRBV5-1 to TRBJ1-6; perhaps TRBD1 as D (5 bases). The V gene's germline CDR1 is SGHRS and CDR2 YFSETQ. V was shortened by 5 bases and J by 7 bases, with 16 bases between the two germline ends. This CDR3 has 15 amino acids.

This clonotype was detected ten times or more. The chain joins TRBV20-1 to TRBJ2-3; 11 positions agree with TRBD2. CDR3 length: 14 amino acids. Germline assignment: CDR1 DFQATT and CDR2 SNEGSKA (reference sequence). V lost 6 bases to trimming and J lost 0 bases; unmatched junction nucleotides: 2. CDR3 in DNA: TGCAGTGCATTAGCGGGAGGGAGCACAGATACGCAGTATTTT. Encoded protein: CSALAGGSTDTQYF.

This clonotype was seen repeatedly, ten times or more. This rearrangement joins TRBV10-3 to TRBJ1-5, with a tentative D call TRBD1 (6 bases). CDR1 and CDR2 (germline): ENHRY, SYGVKD. V was shortened by 10 bases and J by 3 bases, with 19 bases between the two germline ends. This CDR3 region has 15 residues. As DNA, the CDR3 is TGTGCCACCCGAGGGGGGGCGGCTATCAATCAGCCCCAGCATTTT. It is translated as CATRGGAAINQPQHF.

The chain is built from TRBV30 and TRBJ2-2; D might be TRBD1 or TRBD2, each matching 5 bases. The V end lost 0 bases, the J end lost 6 bases, and 14 bases lay between the germline ends. CDR1 and CDR2 from the germline V gene are GTSNPN and SVGIG (reference sequence). This CDR3 has 15 amino acids. CDR3 DNA sequence: TGTGCCTGGAGTGTATTGGGGGAGAAGGCCGGGGAGCTGTTTTTT. This gives the protein CAWSVLGEKAGELFF. The full variable domain, completed using reference TRBV30 and TRBJ2-2, is SQTIHQWPATLVQPVGSPLSLECTVEGTSNPNLYWYRQAAGRGLQLLFYSVGIGQISSEVPQNLSASRPQDRQFILSSKKLLLSDSGFYLCAWSVLGEKAGELFFGEGSRLTVL.

The rearrangement uses TRBV28 and TRBJ1-5; 10 bases agree with TRBD1. Per the germline V gene, CDR1 is MDHEN and CDR2 is SYDVKM. Trimming cost V 6 bases and J 7 bases; bases outside gene matches: 6. The CDR3 has 14 residues. CDR3 nucleotide sequence: TGTGCCAGCAGCTGGACAGGGGGTTTGCAGCCCCAGCATTTT. As protein: CASSWTGGLQPQHF.

CDR3 coding DNA: TGTGCCAGTAGTATGCGGACAGGGGGGGCGCTTGAAAAACTGTTTTTT. Protein sequence: CASSMRTGGALEKLFF. J is TRBJ1-4 and V is TRBV19; 10 nucleotides align to TRBD1. The CDR3 spans 16 residues. The V and J ends lost 3 bases and 7 bases, in that order; junction bases with no gene match: 8. Germline CDR1 and CDR2: LNHDA and SQIVND (reference sequence).

This clonotype was found a few times. A much more abundant neighbour one base away suggests this may be a read error. V and J are TRBV20-1 and TRBJ2-7; no reliable D call. The germline gives CDR1 DFQATT, CDR2 SNEGSKA (reference sequence). The CDR3 has 12 amino acids. Written as DNA, the CDR3 is TGCAGTGCCCCACCGCGTGGCTACGAGCCGTACTTC. It yields the protein CSAPPRGYEPYF.